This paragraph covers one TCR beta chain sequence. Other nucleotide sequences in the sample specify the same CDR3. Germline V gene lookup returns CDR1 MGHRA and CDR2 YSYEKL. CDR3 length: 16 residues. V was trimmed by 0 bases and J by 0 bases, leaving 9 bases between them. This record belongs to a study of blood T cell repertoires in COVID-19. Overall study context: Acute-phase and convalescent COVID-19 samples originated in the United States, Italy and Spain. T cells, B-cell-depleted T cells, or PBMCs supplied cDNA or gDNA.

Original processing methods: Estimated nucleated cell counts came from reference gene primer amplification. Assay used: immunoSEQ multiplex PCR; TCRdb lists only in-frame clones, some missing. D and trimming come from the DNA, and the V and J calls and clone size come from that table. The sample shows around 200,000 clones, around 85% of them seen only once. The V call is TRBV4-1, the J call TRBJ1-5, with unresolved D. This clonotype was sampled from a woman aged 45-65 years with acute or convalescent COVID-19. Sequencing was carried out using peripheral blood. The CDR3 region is CASSQDPGYSNQPQHF. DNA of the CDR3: TGCGCCAGCAGCCAAGATCCCGGTTATAGCAATCAGCCCCAGCATTTT.